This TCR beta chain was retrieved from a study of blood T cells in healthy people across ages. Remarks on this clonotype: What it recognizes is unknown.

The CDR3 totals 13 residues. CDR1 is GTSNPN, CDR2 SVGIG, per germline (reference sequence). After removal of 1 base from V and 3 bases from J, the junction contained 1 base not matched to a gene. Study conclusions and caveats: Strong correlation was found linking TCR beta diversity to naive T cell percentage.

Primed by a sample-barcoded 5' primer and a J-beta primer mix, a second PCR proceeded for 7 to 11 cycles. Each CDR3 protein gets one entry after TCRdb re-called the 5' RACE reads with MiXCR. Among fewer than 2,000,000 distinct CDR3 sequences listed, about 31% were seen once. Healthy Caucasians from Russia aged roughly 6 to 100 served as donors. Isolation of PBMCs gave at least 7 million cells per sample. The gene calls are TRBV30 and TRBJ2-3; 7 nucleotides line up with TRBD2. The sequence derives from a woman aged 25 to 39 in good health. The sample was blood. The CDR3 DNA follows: TGTGCCTGGAGTGACGGGAGGACAGATACGCAGTATTTT. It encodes CAWSDGRTDTQYF.